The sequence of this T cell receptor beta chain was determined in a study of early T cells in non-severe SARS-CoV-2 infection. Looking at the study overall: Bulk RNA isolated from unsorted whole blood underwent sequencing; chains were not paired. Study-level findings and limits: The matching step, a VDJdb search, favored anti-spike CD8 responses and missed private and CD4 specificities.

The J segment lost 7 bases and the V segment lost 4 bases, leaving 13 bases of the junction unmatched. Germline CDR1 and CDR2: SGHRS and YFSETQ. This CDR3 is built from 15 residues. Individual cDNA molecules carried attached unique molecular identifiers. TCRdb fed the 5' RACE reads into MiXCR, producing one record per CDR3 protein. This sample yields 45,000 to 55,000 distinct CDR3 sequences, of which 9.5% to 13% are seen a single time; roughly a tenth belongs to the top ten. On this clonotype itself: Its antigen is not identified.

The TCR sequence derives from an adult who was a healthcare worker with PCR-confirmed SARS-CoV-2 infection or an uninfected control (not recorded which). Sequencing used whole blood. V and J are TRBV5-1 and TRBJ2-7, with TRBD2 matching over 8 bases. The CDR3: CASSVAAGVGMEQYF. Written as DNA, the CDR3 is TGCGCCAGCAGCGTTGCAGCGGGAGTGGGTATGGAGCAGTACTTC. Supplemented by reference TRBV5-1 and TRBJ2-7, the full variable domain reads KAGVTQTPRYLIKTRGQQVTLSCSPISGHRSVSWYQQTPGQGLQFLFEYFSETQRNKGNFPGRFSGRQFSNSRSEMNVSTLELGDSALYLCASSVAAGVGMEQYFGPGTRLTVT.